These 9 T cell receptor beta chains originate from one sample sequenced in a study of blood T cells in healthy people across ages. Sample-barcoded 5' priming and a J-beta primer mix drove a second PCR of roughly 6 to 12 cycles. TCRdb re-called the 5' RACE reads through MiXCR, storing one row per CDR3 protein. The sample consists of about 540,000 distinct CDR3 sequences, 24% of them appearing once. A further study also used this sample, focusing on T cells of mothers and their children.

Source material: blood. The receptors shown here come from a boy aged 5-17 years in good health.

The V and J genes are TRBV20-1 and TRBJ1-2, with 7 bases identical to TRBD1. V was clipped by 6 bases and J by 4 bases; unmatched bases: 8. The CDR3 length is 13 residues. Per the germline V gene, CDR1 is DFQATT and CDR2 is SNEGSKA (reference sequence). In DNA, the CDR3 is TGCAGTGCGGATCCCGGGACAGCCTATGGCTACACCTTC. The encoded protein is CSADPGTAYGYTF.

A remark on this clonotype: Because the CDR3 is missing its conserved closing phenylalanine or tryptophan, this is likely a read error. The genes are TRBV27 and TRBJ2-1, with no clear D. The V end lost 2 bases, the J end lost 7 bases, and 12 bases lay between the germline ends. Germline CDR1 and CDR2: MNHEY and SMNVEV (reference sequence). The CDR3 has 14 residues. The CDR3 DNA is TGTGCCAGCAGTTTAGCTGGAATGGGTAATGAGCAGTTCTCC. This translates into CASSLAGMGNEQFS.

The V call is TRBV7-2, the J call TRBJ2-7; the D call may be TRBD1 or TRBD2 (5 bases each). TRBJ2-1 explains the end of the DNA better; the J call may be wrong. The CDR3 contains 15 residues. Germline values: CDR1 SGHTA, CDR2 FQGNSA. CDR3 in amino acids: CASSLGGGWFNEQFF. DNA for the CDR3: TGTGCCAGCAGCTTAGGGGGCGGGTGGTTCAATGAGCAGTTCTTC.

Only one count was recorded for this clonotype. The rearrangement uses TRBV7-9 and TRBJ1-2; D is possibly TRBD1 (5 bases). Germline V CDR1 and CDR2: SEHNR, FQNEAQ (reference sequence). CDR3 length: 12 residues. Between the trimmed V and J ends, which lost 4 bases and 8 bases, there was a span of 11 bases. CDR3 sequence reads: CASSWGGEGYTF. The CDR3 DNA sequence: TGTGCCAGCAGCTGGGGAGGGGAAGGCTACACCTTC. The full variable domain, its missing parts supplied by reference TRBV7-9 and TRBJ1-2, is DTGVSQNPRHKITKRGQNVTFRCDPISEHNRLYWYRQTLGQGPEFLTYFQNEAQLEKSRLLSDRFSAERPKGSFSTLEIQRTEQGDSAMYLCASSWGGEGYTFGSGTRLTVV.

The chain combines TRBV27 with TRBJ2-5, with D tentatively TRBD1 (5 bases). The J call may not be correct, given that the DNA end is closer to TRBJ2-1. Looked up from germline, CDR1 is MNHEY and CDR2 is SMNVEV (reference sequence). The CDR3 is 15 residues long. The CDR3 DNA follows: TGTGCCAGCAGTTTATTACCAGGGTTGGTCGATGAGCAGTTCTTC. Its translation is CASSLLPGLVDEQFF.

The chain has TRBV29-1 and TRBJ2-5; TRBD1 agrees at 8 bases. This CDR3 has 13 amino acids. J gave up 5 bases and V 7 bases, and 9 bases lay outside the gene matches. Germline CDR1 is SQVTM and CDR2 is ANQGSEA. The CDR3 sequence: CSAWTGIRETQYF. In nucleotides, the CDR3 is TGCAGCGCATGGACAGGGATAAGGGAGACCCAGTACTTC.

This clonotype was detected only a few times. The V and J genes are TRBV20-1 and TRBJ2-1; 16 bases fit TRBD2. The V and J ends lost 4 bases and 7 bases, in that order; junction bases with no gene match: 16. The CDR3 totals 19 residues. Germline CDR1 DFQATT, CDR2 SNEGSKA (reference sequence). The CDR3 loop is CSAIGPGTSGRAGGNEQFF. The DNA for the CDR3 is TGCAGTGCTATAGGTCCCGGGACTAGCGGGAGGGCCGGGGGAAATGAGCAGTTCTTC.

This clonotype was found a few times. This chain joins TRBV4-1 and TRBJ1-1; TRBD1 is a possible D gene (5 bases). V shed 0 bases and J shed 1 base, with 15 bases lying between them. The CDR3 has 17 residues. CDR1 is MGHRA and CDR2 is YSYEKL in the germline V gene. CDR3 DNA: TGCGCCAGCAGCCAAGACCGGTGGTCGGGGGAGAACACTGAAGCTTTCTTT. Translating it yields CASSQDRWSGENTEAFF.

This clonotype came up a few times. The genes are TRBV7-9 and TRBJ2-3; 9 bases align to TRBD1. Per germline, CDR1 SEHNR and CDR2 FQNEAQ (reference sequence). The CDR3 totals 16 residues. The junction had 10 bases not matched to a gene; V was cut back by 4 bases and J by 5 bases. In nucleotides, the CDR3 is TGTGCCAGCAGCTGGAAGCAGGGACAGGGAAGAGATACGCAGTATTTT. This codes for CASSWKQGQGRDTQYF.